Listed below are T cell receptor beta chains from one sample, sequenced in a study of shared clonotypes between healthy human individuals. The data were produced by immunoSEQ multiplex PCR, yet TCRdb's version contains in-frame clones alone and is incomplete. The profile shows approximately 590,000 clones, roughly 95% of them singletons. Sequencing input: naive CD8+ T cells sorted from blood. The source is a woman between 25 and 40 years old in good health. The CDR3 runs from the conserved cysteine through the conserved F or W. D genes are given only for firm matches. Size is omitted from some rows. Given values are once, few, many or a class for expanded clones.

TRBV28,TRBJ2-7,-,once,CASSTSSYEQYF,TGTGCCAGCAGTACCAGCTCCTACGAGCAGTACTTC
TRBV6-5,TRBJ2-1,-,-,CASSSSPPNEQFF,TGTGCCAGCAGCTCATCACCACCCAATGAGCAGTTCTTC
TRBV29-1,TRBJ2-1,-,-,CSVARLVAVDEQFF,TGCAGCGTTGCGCGGCTAGTCGCCGTGGATGAGCAGTTCTTC
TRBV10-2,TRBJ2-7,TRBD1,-,CASGDRFLDEQYF,TGCGCCAGCGGGGACAGGTTCTTGGACGAGCAGTACTTC
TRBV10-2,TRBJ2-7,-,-,CASSGSGGYEQYF,TGCGCCAGCAGTGGAAGCGGAGGATACGAGCAGTACTTC
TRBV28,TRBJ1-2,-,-,CASSLQGPGLGYTF,TGTGCCAGCAGTTTACAGGGGCCCGGGTTGGGCTACACCTTC
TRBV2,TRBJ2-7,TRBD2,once,CASDPGLSSYEQYF,TGTGCCAGCGATCCGGGACTAAGCTCCTACGAGCAGTACTTC
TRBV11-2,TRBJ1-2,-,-,CASSLGNYYGYTF,TGTGCCAGCAGCTTAGGAAACTACTATGGCTACACCTTC
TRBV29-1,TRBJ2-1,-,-,CSVVGRSDEQFF,TGCAGCGTTGTGGGACGATCGGATGAGCAGTTCTTC
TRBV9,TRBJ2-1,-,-,CASSVGGSASSYNEQFF,TGTGCCAGCAGCGTAGGCGGTAGCGCTAGCTCCTACAATGAGCAGTTCTTC
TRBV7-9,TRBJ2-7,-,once,CASSLGGDEQYF,TGTGCCAGCAGCCTTGGAGGTGACGAGCAGTACTTC
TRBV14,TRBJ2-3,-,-,CASSQLVDTDTQYF,TGTGCCAGCAGCCAATTGGTGGACACAGATACGCAGTATTTT
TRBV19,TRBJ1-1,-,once,CASSIGQNTEAFF,TGTGCCAGTAGTATAGGTCAGAACACTGAAGCTTTCTTT
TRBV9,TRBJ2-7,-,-,CASSLTSGSYEQYF,TGTGCCAGCAGTCTGACTAGTGGGTCTTACGAGCAGTACTTC
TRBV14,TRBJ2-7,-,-,CASSQGLSAAGEQYF,TGTGCCAGCAGCCAAGGGTTGTCAGCGGCAGGGGAGCAGTACTTC
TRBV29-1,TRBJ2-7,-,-,CSATHRGPMSYEQYF,TGCAGCGCGACCCACCGGGGACCGATGTCCTACGAGCAGTACTTC
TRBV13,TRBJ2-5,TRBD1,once,CASSTIGQGGTQYF,TGTGCCAGCAGCACCATAGGACAGGGGGGGACCCAGTACTTC
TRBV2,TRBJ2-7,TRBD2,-,CASSEWGGPTYEQYF,TGTGCCAGCAGTGAATGGGGAGGGCCCACCTACGAGCAGTACTTC
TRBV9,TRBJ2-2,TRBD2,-,CASSAGTSGMDGELFF,TGTGCCAGCAGCGCCGGGACTAGCGGGATGGACGGGGAGCTGTTTTTT
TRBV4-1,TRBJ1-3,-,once,CASSQTPSSGNTIYF,TGCGCCAGCAGCCAGACACCAAGCTCTGGAAACACCATATATTTT
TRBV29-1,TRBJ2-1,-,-,CSVRDRQSSYNEQFF,TGCAGCGTTCGAGACAGGCAAAGCTCCTACAATGAGCAGTTCTTC
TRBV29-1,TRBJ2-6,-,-,CSVVSGANVLTF,TGCAGCGTCGTATCTGGGGCCAACGTCCTGACTTTC
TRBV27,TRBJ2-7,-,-,CASSRLWGNDEQYF,TGTGCCAGCAGCCGACTCTGGGGTAACGACGAGCAGTACTTC
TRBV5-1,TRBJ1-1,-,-,CASSLKVVGTEAFF,TGCGCCAGCAGCTTGAAGGTCGTGGGGACTGAAGCTTTCTTT
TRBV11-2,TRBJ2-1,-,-,CASSLAGNEQFF,TGTGCCAGCAGCTTAGCAGGGAATGAGCAGTTCTTC
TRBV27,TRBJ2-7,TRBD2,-,CASTPGGSYEQYF,TGTGCCAGCACCCCGGGGGGTTCCTACGAGCAGTACTTC
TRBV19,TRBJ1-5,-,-,CASSMMNSNQPQHF,TGTGCCAGTAGTATGATGAATAGCAATCAGCCCCAGCATTTT
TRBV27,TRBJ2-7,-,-,CASSSQGGGMEQYF,TGTGCCAGCAGTTCGCAAGGGGGGGGCATGGAGCAGTACTTC
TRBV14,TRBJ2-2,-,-,CASSQDGWGPTGELFF,TGTGCCAGCAGCCAAGACGGGTGGGGGCCTACTGGGGAGCTGTTTTTT
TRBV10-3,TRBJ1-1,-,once,CAISEGGPSTEAFF,TGTGCCATCAGTGAGGGGGGGCCGAGCACTGAAGCTTTCTTT
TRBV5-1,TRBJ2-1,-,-,CASSLDSLSPNEQFF,TGCGCCAGCAGCTTGGACAGCCTTTCCCCGAATGAGCAGTTCTTC
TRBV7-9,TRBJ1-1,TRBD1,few,CASSLVTGGNTEAFF,TGTGCCAGCAGCTTAGTGACAGGGGGCAACACTGAAGCTTTCTTT
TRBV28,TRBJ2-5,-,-,CASSPGERVETQYF,TGTGCCAGCAGCCCAGGGGAGCGCGTCGAGACCCAGTACTTC
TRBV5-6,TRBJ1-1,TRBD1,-,CASSLLRQGYYTEAFF,TGTGCCAGCAGCTTACTACGACAGGGGTATTACACTGAAGCTTTCTTT
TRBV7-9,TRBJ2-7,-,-,CASSSGLSYEQYF,TGTGCCAGCAGCTCGGGACTTTCCTACGAGCAGTACTTC
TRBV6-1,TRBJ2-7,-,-,CASSRGSYEQYF,TGTGCCAGCTCTCGCGGATCCTACGAGCAGTACTTC
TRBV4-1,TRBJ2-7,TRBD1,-,CASSQGRQGLAYEQYF,TGCGCCAGCAGCCAAGGCCGACAGGGTCTCGCCTACGAGCAGTACTTC
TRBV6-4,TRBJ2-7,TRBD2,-,CASSELAGGTYEQYF,TGTGCCAGCAGTGAACTAGCGGGAGGGACCTACGAGCAGTACTTC
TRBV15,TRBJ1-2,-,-,CATSSRFPGPTWGYTF,TGTGCCACCAGCAGTCGATTCCCCGGGCCTACCTGGGGCTACACCTTC
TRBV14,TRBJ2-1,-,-,CASSHFGAEQFF,TGTGCCAGCAGCCATTTCGGGGCCGAGCAGTTCTTC
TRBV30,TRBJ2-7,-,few,CAWSVGQGAGEQYF,TGTGCCTGGAGTGTTGGGCAGGGCGCCGGCGAGCAGTACTTC
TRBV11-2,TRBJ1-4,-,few,CASSHRDGNEKLFF,TGTGCCAGCAGCCACAGGGACGGGAATGAAAAACTGTTTTTT
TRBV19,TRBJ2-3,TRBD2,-,CASSPTSGRTDTQYF,TGTGCCAGTAGTCCTACTAGCGGAAGAACAGATACGCAGTATTTT
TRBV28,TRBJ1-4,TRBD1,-,CASSATGDLYEKLFF,TGTGCCAGCAGTGCGACAGGGGATTTGTATGAAAAACTGTTTTTT
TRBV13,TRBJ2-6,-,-,CASSLGWDPSSGANVLTF,TGTGCCAGCAGCTTAGGATGGGACCCAAGCTCTGGGGCCAACGTCCTGACTTTC
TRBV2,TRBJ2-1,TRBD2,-,CASSEVAGGPYNEQFF,TGTGCCAGCAGTGAGGTAGCGGGAGGGCCCTACAATGAGCAGTTCTTC
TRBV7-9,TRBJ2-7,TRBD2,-,CASSPPRSGRYEQYF,TGTGCCAGCAGCCCTCCCCGTAGCGGGAGATACGAGCAGTACTTC
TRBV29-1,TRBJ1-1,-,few,CSVPPGDTEAFF,TGCAGCGTCCCGCCAGGGGACACTGAAGCTTTCTTT
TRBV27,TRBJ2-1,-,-,CASSLWGNNEQFF,TGTGCCAGCAGTTTATGGGGGAACAATGAGCAGTTCTTC
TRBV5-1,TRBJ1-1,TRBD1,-,CASSFRQGSNTEAFF,TGCGCCAGCAGCTTTAGACAGGGATCGAACACTGAAGCTTTCTTT
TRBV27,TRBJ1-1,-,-,CASSILQGDTEAFF,TGTGCCAGCAGTATACTACAGGGCGACACTGAAGCTTTCTTT
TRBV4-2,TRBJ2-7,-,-,CASSQETALSYEQYF,TGTGCCAGCAGCCAAGAGACAGCACTCTCCTACGAGCAGTACTTC
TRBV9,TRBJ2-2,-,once,CASSAPGGEDTGELFF,TGTGCCAGCAGCGCACCTGGCGGGGAGGACACCGGGGAGCTGTTTTTT
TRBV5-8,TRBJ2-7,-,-,CASSGGTYEQYF,TGTGCCAGCAGCGGAGGAACCTACGAGCAGTACTTC
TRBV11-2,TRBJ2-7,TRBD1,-,CASSRNRGFTYEQYF,TGTGCCAGCAGCAGAAACAGGGGTTTCACCTACGAGCAGTACTTC
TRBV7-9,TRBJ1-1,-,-,CASSSYQGPGEAFF,TGTGCCAGCAGCTCTTACCAGGGGCCGGGTGAAGCTTTCTTT
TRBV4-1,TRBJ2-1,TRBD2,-,CASSQALAGEDNEQFF,TGCGCCAGCAGCCAAGCGCTAGCGGGAGAAGACAATGAGCAGTTCTTC
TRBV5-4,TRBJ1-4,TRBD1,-,CASSSPDRGLEKLFF,TGTGCCAGCAGCTCCCCGGACAGGGGGCTTGAAAAACTGTTTTTT